The rows below give T cell receptor beta chains drawn from one sample of a study of early T cells in non-severe SARS-CoV-2 infection. TCRdb processed the 5' RACE reads anew with MiXCR; each CDR3 protein has one entry. Among approximately 73,000 distinct CDR3 sequences, about 11% were seen once, and the ten largest hold about 4.8%. Sequenced sample: whole blood. The source is an adult who was a healthcare worker with PCR-confirmed SARS-CoV-2 infection or an uninfected control (not recorded which). Both conserved end residues are part of each CDR3. The D gene is left open where the match is weak. A row's size may be missing; if present it is once, few, many or a size class.

j_call v_call d_call clone_size cdr3_aa cdr3_nt
TRBJ2-5 TRBV6-5 - many CASSLRWGSQETQYF TGTGCCAGCAGTCTACGATGGGGGTCCCAAGAGACCCAGTACTTC
TRBJ2-5 TRBV27 - many CASSPSLQGRETQYF TGTGCCAGCAGTCCGTCCCTGCAGGGGCGAGAGACCCAGTACTTC
TRBJ2-2 TRBV6-1 TRBD2 many CASSEPGGTGGELFF TGTGCCAGCAGTGAACCGGGAGGGACCGGCGGGGAGCTGTTTTTT
TRBJ1-2 TRBV14 - few CASSLPGAYGYTF TGTGCCAGCAGCCTTCCGGGAGCCTATGGCTACACCTTC
TRBJ2-4 TRBV9 - - CASSPDGGLAKNIQYF TGTGCCAGCAGCCCAGATGGGGGGTTAGCCAAAAACATTCAGTACTTC
TRBJ2-3 TRBV18 - - CASSPLGDTQYF TGTGCCAGCTCACCACTGGGAGATACGCAGTATTTT
TRBJ2-5 TRBV7-8 - - CASSSPWREEAQYF TGTGCCAGCAGCTCCCCGTGGAGGGAGGAGGCCCAGTACTTC
TRBJ2-7 TRBV7-2 TRBD1 many CASSQGDRVTRQYF TGTGCCAGCAGCCAAGGGGACAGGGTAACGAGGCAGTACTTC
TRBJ2-7 TRBV15 TRBD1 medium-sized CATSSESRGLYEQYF TGTGCCACCAGCAGCGAATCCAGGGGGCTCTACGAGCAGTACTTC
TRBJ2-7 TRBV12-3/TRBV12-4 TRBD1 few CACKQGALDEQYF TGTGCCTGCAAACAGGGGGCGCTGGACGAGCAGTACTTC
TRBJ2-7 TRBV11-2 TRBD1 - CASSPYPTGGSPYEQYF TGTGCCAGCAGCCCCTACCCAACAGGGGGTTCTCCCTACGAGCAGTACTTC
TRBJ1-1 TRBV5-4 - - CASSQRQPVNTEAFF TGTGCCAGCAGCCAAAGACAGCCAGTGAACACTGAAGCTTTCTTT
TRBJ1-1 TRBV18 - many CASSPRQTNTEAFF TGTGCCAGCTCACCTAGACAGACTAACACTGAAGCTTTCTTT
TRBJ1-2 TRBV6-5 - - CASSLSTGPYGYTF TGTGCCAGCAGCCTATCCACGGGACCCTATGGCTACACCTTC
TRBJ1-3 TRBV29-1 - - CSVRLDPRSGNTIYF TGCAGCGTCCGTCTGGACCCGCGCTCTGGAAACACCATATATTTT
TRBJ2-5 TRBV30 - few CAWGGPAGVQETQYF TGTGCCTGGGGGGGGCCGGCAGGGGTACAAGAGACCCAGTACTTC